A single sample is the source of the 10 T cell receptor beta chains below, sequenced in a study of T cells in Graves' hyperthyroidism and ophthalmopathy. The TCR beta CDR3 regions underwent amplification using RNA transcripts as the source. HTBI primers drove first-round RT-PCR of the TCR CDR3. MiXCR, run by TCRdb on the multiplex PCR reads, gives a single entry per CDR3 protein. The sample shows around 700,000 distinct CDR3 sequences, 18% of them seen only once. The source material was blood. These receptors came from a woman aged 50 to 60 with Graves' hyperthyroidism that later progressed to Graves' ophthalmopathy.

The rearrangement links TRBV5-4 to TRBJ1-6; tentatively, D is TRBD1 (6 bases). Germline CDR1 SGHNT, CDR2 YYREEE (reference sequence). The length of the CDR3 is 16 residues. Trimming left V 1 base short and J 1 base short, with 9 bases between. The CDR3 region is CASSLTGWSYNSPLHF. DNA of the CDR3: TGTGCCAGCAGCTTGACAGGGTGGTCCTATAATTCACCCCTCCACTTT.

This clonotype was detected ten times or more. The chain employs TRBV5-1 and TRBJ2-1, with 11 bases matching TRBD1. CDR1 is SGHRS and CDR2 is YFSETQ in the germline V gene. V lost 0 bases to trimming and J lost 4 bases; unmatched junction nucleotides: 3. The CDR3 runs 16 residues. CDR3 protein: CASSLEGTGGYNEQFF. The DNA of the CDR3 is TGCGCCAGCAGCTTGGAAGGGACAGGGGGTTACAATGAGCAGTTCTTC.

J is TRBJ2-3 and V is TRBV5-1; D is uncertain. Germline V gene data show CDR1 as SGHRS and CDR2 as YFSETQ. The CDR3 loop spans 13 amino acids. Trimming cost V 3 bases and J 2 bases, with 7 bases left between them. The CDR3 region has the DNA TGCGCCAGCAGCTCCACAGTCACAGATACGCAGTATTTT. It encodes CASSSTVTDTQYF.

This chain connects TRBV20-1 to TRBJ1-4, with TRBD1 matching over 8 bases. The CDR3 sequence is 13 residues long. The V gene end was trimmed by 5 bases and the J gene end by 5 bases; junction bases not matched to a gene: 4. Germline CDR1 is DFQATT and CDR2 is SNEGSKA (reference sequence). CDR3: CSAGQGGNEKLFF. Written as DNA, the CDR3 is TGCAGTGCTGGACAGGGAGGGAATGAAAAACTGTTTTTT.

This clonotype was found a few times. The chain recombines TRBV7-3 with TRBJ2-1; TRBD2 matches at 8 bases. Germline values: CDR1 SGHTA, CDR2 FQGTGA. Unmatched junction bases numbered 8, after V lost 1 base and J lost 12 bases. This CDR3 region has 14 residues. The CDR3 coding sequence is TGTGCCAGCAGCTTAAATGGGGGACTAGATTGGCAGTTCTTC. This gives the protein CASSLNGGLDWQFF.

The table lists this clonotype with a few counts. The J gene is TRBJ2-4, the V gene TRBV7-6, with TRBD1 as a possible D gene (5 bases). The length of the CDR3 is 15 residues. Germline V gene sequence: CDR1 SGHVS, CDR2 FNYEAQ. The V gene lost 2 bases and the J gene lost 0 bases, with 8 bases spanning the gap. CDR3 sequence reads: CASSLSQGAKNIQYF. The CDR3 DNA reads TGTGCCAGCAGCTTATCGCAGGGAGCCAAAAACATTCAGTACTTC.

This clonotype was seen a few times. The chain combines TRBV12-3 or TRBV12-4 with TRBJ1-2; D remains ambiguous. Trimming took 7 bases from V and 3 from J, leaving 9 bases between them. This CDR3 spans 12 amino acids. The CDR3: CASTEGHYGYTF. The CDR3 coding sequence is TGTGCCAGCACCGAAGGCCACTATGGCTACACCTTC.

This clonotype occurred a few times. The chain has TRBV29-1 and TRBJ2-3, with D possibly being TRBD1 or TRBD2 (5 bases each). Germline CDR1 SQVTM, CDR2 ANQGSEA. Trimming left V 5 bases short and J 6 bases short, with 24 bases between. CDR3 length: 16 amino acids. CDR3 in DNA: TGCAGCGTTTTGGCGGGCGAGGGACCACATGGGGATACGCAGTATTTT. This gives the protein CSVLAGEGPHGDTQYF.

In this sample, this clonotype turned up many times. The V call is TRBV19, the J call TRBJ1-1; D is unclear. V dropped 4 bases and J dropped 0 bases, with 9 bases sitting between them. Germline CDR1 is LNHDA and CDR2 is SQIVND (reference sequence). The CDR3 length is 14 residues. In nucleotides, the CDR3 is TGTGCCAGTAGTACCGAGGAGATGAACACTGAAGCTTTCTTT. This codes for CASSTEEMNTEAFF. The whole variable domain, filled in from reference TRBV19 and TRBJ1-1, reads DGGITQSPKYLFRKEGQNVTLSCEQNLNHDAMYWYRQDPGQGLRLIYYSQIVNDFQKGDIAEGYSVSREKKESFPLTVTSAQKNPTAFYLCASSTEEMNTEAFFGQGTRLTVV.

V usage is TRBV12-3 or TRBV12-4 and J usage is TRBJ2-2, with D unclear. This CDR3 is built from 14 residues. The V and J ends lost 3 bases and 0 bases respectively, with 5 bases between them. The chain's CDR3 is CASSLPSNTGELFF. In DNA, the CDR3 is TGTGCCAGCAGTTTGCCCTCGAACACCGGGGAGCTGTTTTTT.